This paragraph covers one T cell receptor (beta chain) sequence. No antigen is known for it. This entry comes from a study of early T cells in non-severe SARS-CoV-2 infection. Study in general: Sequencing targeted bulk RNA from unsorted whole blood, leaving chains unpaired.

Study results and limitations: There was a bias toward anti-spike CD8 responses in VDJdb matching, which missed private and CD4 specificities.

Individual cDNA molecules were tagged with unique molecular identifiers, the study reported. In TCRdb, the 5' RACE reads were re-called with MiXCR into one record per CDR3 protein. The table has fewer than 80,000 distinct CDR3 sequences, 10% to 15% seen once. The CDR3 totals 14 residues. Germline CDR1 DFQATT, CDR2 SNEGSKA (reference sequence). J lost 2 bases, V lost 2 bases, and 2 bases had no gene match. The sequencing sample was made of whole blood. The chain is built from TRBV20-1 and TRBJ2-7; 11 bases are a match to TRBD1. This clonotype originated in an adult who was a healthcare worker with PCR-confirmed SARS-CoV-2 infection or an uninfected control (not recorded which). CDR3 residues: CSARPGQGAYEQYF. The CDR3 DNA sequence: TGCAGTGCTAGACCGGGACAGGGGGCCTACGAGCAGTACTTC.